The present TCR beta chain was sequenced within a study of blood T cell repertoires in COVID-19. Individuals drawn from around 24 US areas were about 18 to 95 years old. Produced via immunoSEQ multiplex PCR; TCRdb's table is partial and in-frame only. In the table there are about 270,000 clones, approximately 86% of which are singletons. Per germline, CDR1 SQVTM and CDR2 ANQGSEA. CDR3 length equals 14 residues. Unmatched junction bases numbered 5, after V lost 4 bases and J lost 1 base. Sequencing was done on a sample of PBMCs or T cells enriched from blood (not recorded which). The TCR was taken from a woman younger than 35 who had recovered from COVID-19. The V and J genes are TRBV29-1 and TRBJ2-7; TRBD1 matches at 9 bases. CDR3 coding DNA: TGCAGCGTTGGTAAGGGACAGGGATCCTACGAGCAGTACTTC. Translation: CSVGKGQGSYEQYF.